This T cell receptor (beta chain) was observed in a study of memory CD4+ T cells and cytomegalovirus serostatus. Study details: Of the healthy Belgian adults, 9 were CMV seropositive and 24 seronegative. Points from the study as a whole: Median bootstrapped AUC for CMV status was just under 0.97 originally, less than 0.92 US-trained.

The authors' processing: Out-of-frame sequences were removed, leaving 2 million to 2.5 million distinct TCRbeta sequences. This table comes from immunoSEQ multiplex PCR, and its TCRdb copy is limited to in-frame clones, with some not included. V, J and clone size are taken as reported in that table, and D and trimming were inferred from the DNA itself. The table includes tens of thousands of clones, about 76% detected once. The sort gate was single viable CD3+CD4+CD8-CD45RO+ cells for memory CD4+ T cells. Total CD4+ T cells were enriched by CD4 positive selection. Trimming took off 4 bases at V and 1 base at J, with 7 bases between the two ends. Germline V lookup: CDR1 KGHSH, CDR2 LQKENI. The CDR3 loop spans 13 amino acids. Concerning this clone: The antigen remains unidentified.

This TCR derives from an adult in good health and CMV-seropositive. V is TRBV18 and J is TRBJ1-1; tentatively, D is TRBD1 (6 bases). The sequenced sample consisted of memory CD4+ T cells from blood. The CDR3 loop is CASSRGQNTEAFF. CDR3 coding DNA: TGTGCCAGCTCACGGGGACAGAACACTGAAGCTTTCTTT.